These T cell receptor beta chains were read from a single sample in a study of cytomegalovirus exposure and HLA in healthy donors. Repertoires were generated with immunoSEQ multiplex PCR, while TCRdb's copy carries only in-frame clones and drops some. Among tens of thousands of clones listed, about 78% were seen once. Sequencing was carried out using PBMCs. These receptors came from a man between 18 and 29 years old in good health and CMV-seronegative. The CDR3 runs from the conserved cysteine through the conserved F or W. The D gene is left open where the match is weak. Only some rows state a clone size, as once, few, many or a class for expanded clones.

J: TRBJ2-3; V: TRBV7-2; size: medium-sized; D: NA; DNA: TGTGCCAGCAGCTTCTCAGGGGTAGATACGCAGTATTTT; CDR3: CASSFSGVDTQYF
J: TRBJ1-5; V: TRBV30; size: NA; D: TRBD1; DNA: TGTGCCTGGAGTCCACTAGACAGGGACAATCAGCCCCAGCATTTT; CDR3: CAWSPLDRDNQPQHF
J: TRBJ1-1; V: TRBV7-3; size: NA; D: TRBD1; DNA: TGTGCCAGCAGCCCCGCCGGGACAGGGTCTAAGAACACTGAAGCTTTCTTT; CDR3: CASSPAGTGSKNTEAFF
J: TRBJ1-1; V: TRBV18; size: NA; D: TRBD1; DNA: TGTGCCAGCTCACCAAGGGGACAGAGAGAAGCTTTCTTT; CDR3: CASSPRGQREAFF
J: TRBJ1-2; V: TRBV6-5; size: NA; D: TRBD1; DNA: TGTGCCAGCAGTAGGACCGGGACAGATGGCTACACCTTC; CDR3: CASSRTGTDGYTF
J: TRBJ1-2; V: TRBV7-9; size: NA; D: NA; DNA: TGTGCCAGCAGCTCGACAGTCTATGGCTACACCTTC; CDR3: CASSSTVYGYTF
J: TRBJ2-3; V: TRBV6-5; size: NA; D: NA; DNA: TGTGCCAGCAGTGGGACTCTAACGCCCACAGATACGCAGTATTTT; CDR3: CASSGTLTPTDTQYF
J: TRBJ2-1; V: TRBV9; size: once; D: TRBD1; DNA: TGTGCCAGCAGCGTAGGTAATTGGGACAGGGGAATGGAGCGGGTCAATCGGCAGTTCTTC; CDR3: CASSVGNWDRGMERVNRQFF
J: TRBJ1-2; V: TRBV10-3; size: NA; D: TRBD1; DNA: TGTGCCATCAGTGTCGGGACAGGCTCTAACTATGGCTACACCTTC; CDR3: CAISVGTGSNYGYTF
J: TRBJ2-3; V: TRBV15; size: NA; D: NA; DNA: TGTGCCACCAGCAGAGATGGCTCTAGCACAGATACGCAGTATTTT; CDR3: CATSRDGSSTDTQYF
J: TRBJ1-4; V: TRBV5-4; size: NA; D: NA; DNA: TGTGCCAGCAGCCAGGCCTCTAATGAAAAACTGTTTTTT; CDR3: CASSQASNEKLFF
J: TRBJ2-7; V: TRBV6-4; size: NA; D: NA; DNA: TGTGCCAGCAGTGACACCTACGAGCAGTACTTC; CDR3: CASSDTYEQYF
J: TRBJ2-7; V: TRBV6-1; size: NA; D: NA; DNA: TGTGCCAGCACCCCCCAGGGTATCTCCTACGAGCAGTACTTC; CDR3: CASTPQGISYEQYF
J: TRBJ1-1; V: TRBV6-5; size: NA; D: TRBD1; DNA: TGTGCCAGCACCGTACAGGGGAGCTACACTGAAGCTTTCTTT; CDR3: CASTVQGSYTEAFF
J: TRBJ1-1; V: TRBV5-4; size: NA; D: NA; DNA: TGTGCCAGCAGCTTGGAACAGACGAACACTGAAGCTTTCTTT; CDR3: CASSLEQTNTEAFF
J: TRBJ2-1; V: TRBV11-2; size: NA; D: TRBD2; DNA: TGTGCCAGCAGTATCAGCGGGAGCTACAATGAGCAGTTCTTC; CDR3: CASSISGSYNEQFF
J: TRBJ2-3; V: TRBV27; size: NA; D: TRBD1; DNA: TGTGCCAGCAGTTTAGGGGCCATGACAGGGTATTTTAGAGATACGCAGTATTTT; CDR3: CASSLGAMTGYFRDTQYF
J: TRBJ1-3; V: TRBV29-1; size: NA; D: NA; DNA: TGCAGCGTCAGAAGGGGGGGGGCTGGAAACACCATATATTTT; CDR3: CSVRRGGAGNTIYF
J: TRBJ2-2; V: TRBV6-6; size: NA; D: TRBD1; DNA: TGTGCCAGCAGCTACAGGGGGCCCGACACCGGGGAGCTGTTTTTT; CDR3: CASSYRGPDTGELFF
J: TRBJ1-6; V: TRBV6-1; size: NA; D: TRBD1; DNA: TGTGCCAGCAGTGATTCCAGGGGGGCCTATAATTCACCCCTCCACTTT; CDR3: CASSDSRGAYNSPLHF
J: TRBJ1-3; V: TRBV11-2; size: NA; D: NA; DNA: TGTGCCAGCAGCTGGCGCGCGGGCACCATATATTTT; CDR3: CASSWRAGTIYF
J: TRBJ1-3; V: TRBV9; size: few; D: NA; DNA: TGTGCCAGCAGCTTCTTACACGGAAACACCATATATTTT; CDR3: CASSFLHGNTIYF